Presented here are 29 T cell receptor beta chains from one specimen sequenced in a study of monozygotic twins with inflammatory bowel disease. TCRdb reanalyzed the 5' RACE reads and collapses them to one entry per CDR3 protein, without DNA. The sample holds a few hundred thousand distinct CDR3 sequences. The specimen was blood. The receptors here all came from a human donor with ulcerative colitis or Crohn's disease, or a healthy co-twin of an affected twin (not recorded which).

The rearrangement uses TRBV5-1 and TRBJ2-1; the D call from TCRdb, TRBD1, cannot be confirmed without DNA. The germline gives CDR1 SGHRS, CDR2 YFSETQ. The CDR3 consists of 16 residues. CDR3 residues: CASSLSRQGRNNEQFF.

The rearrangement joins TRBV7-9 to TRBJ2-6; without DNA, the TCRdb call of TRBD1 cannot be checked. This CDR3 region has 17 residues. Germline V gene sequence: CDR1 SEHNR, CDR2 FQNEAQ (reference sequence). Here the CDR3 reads CASSTDRGHPGANVLTF.

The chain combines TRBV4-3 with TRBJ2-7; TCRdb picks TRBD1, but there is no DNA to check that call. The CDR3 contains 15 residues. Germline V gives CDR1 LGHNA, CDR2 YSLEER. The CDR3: CASSQDLQGNYEQYF.

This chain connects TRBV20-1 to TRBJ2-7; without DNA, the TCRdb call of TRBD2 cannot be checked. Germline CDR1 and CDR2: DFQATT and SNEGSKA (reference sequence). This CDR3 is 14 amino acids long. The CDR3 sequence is CSARGLAGQYEQYF.

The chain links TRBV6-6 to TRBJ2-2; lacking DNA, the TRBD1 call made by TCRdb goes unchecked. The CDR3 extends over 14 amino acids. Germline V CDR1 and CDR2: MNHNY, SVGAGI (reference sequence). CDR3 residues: CASSSGNQGGELFF.

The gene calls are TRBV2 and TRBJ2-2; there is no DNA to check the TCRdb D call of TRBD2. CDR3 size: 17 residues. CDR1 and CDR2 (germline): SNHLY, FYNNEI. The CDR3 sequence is CASSESLAGAVTGELFF.

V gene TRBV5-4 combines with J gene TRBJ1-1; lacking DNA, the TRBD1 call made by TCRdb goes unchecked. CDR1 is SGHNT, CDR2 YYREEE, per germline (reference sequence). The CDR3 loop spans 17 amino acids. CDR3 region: CASSLAEGRDVNTEAFF.

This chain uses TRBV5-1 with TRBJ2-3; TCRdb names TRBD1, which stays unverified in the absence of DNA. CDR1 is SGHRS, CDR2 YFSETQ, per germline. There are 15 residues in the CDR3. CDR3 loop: CASSRAPGLTDTQYF. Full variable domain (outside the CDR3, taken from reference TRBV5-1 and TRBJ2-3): KAGVTQTPRYLIKTRGQQVTLSCSPISGHRSVSWYQQTPGQGLQFLFEYFSETQRNKGNFPGRFSGRQFSNSRSEMNVSTLELGDSALYLCASSRAPGLTDTQYFGPGTRLTVL.

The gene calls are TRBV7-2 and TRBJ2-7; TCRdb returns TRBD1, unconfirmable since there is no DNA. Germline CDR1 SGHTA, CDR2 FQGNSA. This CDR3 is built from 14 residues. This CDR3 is CASRPRGGRYEQYF. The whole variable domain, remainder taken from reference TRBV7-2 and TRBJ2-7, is GAGVSQSPSNKVTEKGKDVELRCDPISGHTALYWYRQSLGQGLEFLIYFQGNSAPDKSGLPSDRFSAERTGGSVSTLTIQRTQQEDSAVYLCASRPRGGRYEQYFGPGTRLTVT.

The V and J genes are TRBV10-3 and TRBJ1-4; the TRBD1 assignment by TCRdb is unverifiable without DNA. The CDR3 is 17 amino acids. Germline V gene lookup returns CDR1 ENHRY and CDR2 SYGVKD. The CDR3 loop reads CAISERTGGFVGEKLFF.

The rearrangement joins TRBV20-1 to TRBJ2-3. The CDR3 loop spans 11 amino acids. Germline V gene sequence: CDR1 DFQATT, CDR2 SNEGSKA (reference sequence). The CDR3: CSAGDPGTQYF.

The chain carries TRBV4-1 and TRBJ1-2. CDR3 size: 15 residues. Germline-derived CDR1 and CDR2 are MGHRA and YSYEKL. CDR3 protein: CASSLQAEISYGYTF.

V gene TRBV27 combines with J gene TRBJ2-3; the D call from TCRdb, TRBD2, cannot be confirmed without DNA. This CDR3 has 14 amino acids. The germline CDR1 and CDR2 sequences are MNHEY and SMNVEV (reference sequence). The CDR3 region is CASSLAGKTDTQYF.

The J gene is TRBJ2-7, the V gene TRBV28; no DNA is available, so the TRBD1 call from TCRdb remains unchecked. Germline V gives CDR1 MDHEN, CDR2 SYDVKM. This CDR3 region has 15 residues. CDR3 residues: CASSSLGGGSYEQYF.

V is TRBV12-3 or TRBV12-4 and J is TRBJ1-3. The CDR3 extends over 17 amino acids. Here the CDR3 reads CASSPRPRRSSGNTIYF.

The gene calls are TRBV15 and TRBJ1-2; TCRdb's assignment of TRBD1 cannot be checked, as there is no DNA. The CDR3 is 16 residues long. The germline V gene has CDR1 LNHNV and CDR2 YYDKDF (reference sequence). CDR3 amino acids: CATSRDYEAGRDGYTF.

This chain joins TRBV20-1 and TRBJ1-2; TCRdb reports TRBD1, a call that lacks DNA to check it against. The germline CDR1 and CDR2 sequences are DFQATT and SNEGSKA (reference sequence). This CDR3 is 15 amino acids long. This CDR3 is CSASFGDRGGYGYTF.

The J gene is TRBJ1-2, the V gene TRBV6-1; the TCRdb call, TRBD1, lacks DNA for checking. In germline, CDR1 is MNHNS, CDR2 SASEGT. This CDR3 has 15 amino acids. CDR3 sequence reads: CASSAAGPTNYGYTF.

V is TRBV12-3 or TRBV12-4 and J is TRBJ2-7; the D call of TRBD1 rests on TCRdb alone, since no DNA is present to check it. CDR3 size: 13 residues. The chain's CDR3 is CASSSGGRYEQYF.

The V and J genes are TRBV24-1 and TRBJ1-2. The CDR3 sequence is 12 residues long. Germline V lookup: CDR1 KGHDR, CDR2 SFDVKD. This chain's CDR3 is CATSHDGNGYTF.

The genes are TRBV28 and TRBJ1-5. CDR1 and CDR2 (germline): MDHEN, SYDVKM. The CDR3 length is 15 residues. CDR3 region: CASSFSPRSNQPQHF.

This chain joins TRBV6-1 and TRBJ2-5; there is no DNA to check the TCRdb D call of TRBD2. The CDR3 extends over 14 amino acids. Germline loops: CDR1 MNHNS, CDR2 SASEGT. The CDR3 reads CASRTALGGETQYF.

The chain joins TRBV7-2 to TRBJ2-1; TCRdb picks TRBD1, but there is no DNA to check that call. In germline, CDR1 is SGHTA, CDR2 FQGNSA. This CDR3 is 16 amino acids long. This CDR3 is CASSLVGQGGANEQFF.

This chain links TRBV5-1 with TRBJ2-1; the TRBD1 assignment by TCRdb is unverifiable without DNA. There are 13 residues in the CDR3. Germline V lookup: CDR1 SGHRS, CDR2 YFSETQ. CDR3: CASSLSGTHEQFF.

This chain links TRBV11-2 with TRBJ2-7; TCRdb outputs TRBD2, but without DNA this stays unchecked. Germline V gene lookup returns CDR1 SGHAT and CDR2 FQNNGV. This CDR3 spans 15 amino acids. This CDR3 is CASSIGTSGTYEQYF.

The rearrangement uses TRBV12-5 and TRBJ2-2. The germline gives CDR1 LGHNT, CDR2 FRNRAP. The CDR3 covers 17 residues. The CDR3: CASGLVRRGLNTGELFF.

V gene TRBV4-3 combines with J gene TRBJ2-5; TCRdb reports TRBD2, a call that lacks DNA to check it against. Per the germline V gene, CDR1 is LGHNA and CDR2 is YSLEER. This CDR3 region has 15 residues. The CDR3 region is CASSRTSGRRETQYF.

Here the CDR3 reads CASSFRSADTQYF. The genes are TRBV5-6 and TRBJ2-3. The CDR3 covers 13 residues. In germline, CDR1 is SGHDT, CDR2 YYEEEE.

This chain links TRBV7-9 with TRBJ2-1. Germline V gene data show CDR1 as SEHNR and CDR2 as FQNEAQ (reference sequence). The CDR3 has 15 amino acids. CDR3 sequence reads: CASSLANTTNNEQFF.